This T cell receptor (beta chain) was captured in a study of graft-versus-host responses after intestinal transplantation. Background on the study: Recipients underwent multivisceral, liver-intestinal, or isolated intestinal transplants.

Whole-study findings and limits: Recipient marrow showed GvH clones, some seen first in ileum or blood. Peak circulating GvH clone levels were associated with early post-transplant HvG declines.

Assay: immunoSEQ multiplex PCR; the TCRdb copy retains only in-frame clones and omits some. The sample holds over 7,500 clones, about two thirds seen once. In regard to this clone: Its target is unknown.

The CDR3 sequence is 15 residues long. Trimming stripped 1 base from V and 3 bases from J, with 13 bases between. Germline assignment: CDR1 SGHVS and CDR2 FQNEAQ. Researchers processed graft tissue to release intraepithelial and lamina propria lymphocytes. This material consisted of ileum tissue, taken about 450 days after transplant. This clonotype originated in a human patient who received an intestinal transplant, so some T cells may come from the graft donor. The gene calls are TRBV7-8 and TRBJ2-7, with D unclear. The CDR3 coding sequence is TGTGCCAGCAGCTTAGTCCCCGGACGCCACTACGAGCAGTACGTC. This translates into CASSLVPGRHYEQYV.